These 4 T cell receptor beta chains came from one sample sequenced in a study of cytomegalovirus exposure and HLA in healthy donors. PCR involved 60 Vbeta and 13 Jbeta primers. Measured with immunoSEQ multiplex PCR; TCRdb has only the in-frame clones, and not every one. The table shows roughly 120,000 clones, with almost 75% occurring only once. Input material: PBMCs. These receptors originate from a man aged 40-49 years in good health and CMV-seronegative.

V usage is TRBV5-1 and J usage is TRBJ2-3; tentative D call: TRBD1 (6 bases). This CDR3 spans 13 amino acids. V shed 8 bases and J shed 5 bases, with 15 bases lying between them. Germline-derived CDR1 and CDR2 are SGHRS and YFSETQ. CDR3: CASPQGRKDTQYF. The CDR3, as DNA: TGCGCCAGTCCCCAGGGGCGTAAAGATACGCAGTATTTT.

CDR3 DNA sequence: TGTGCCAGCAGCCACCGCGACGTGGGGCCAGATACGCAGTATTTT. Amino acids: CASSHRDVGPDTQYF. V usage is TRBV6-6 and J usage is TRBJ2-3; D perhaps matches TRBD1 (5 bases). In germline, CDR1 is MNHNY, CDR2 SVGAGI (reference sequence). The CDR3 covers 15 residues. V lost 6 bases to trimming and J lost 4 bases, with 17 bases between them.

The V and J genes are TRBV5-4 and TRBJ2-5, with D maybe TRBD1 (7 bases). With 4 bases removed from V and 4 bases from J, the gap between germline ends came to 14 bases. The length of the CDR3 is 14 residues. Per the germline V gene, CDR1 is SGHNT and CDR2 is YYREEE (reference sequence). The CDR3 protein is CASSAGTDTETQYF. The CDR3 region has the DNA TGTGCCAGCAGCGCGGGGACAGACACAGAGACCCAGTACTTC.

The CDR3 DNA reads TGTGCCAGCAGCCACGGACAGCCAACTAACTATGGCTACACCTTC. The encoded protein is CASSHGQPTNYGYTF. The chain joins TRBV9 to TRBJ1-2; the D gene is possibly TRBD1 (6 bases). The V end was cut by 4 bases, the J end by 0 bases, with 13 bases between. CDR3 size: 15 residues. Germline assignment: CDR1 SGDLS and CDR2 YYNGEE.